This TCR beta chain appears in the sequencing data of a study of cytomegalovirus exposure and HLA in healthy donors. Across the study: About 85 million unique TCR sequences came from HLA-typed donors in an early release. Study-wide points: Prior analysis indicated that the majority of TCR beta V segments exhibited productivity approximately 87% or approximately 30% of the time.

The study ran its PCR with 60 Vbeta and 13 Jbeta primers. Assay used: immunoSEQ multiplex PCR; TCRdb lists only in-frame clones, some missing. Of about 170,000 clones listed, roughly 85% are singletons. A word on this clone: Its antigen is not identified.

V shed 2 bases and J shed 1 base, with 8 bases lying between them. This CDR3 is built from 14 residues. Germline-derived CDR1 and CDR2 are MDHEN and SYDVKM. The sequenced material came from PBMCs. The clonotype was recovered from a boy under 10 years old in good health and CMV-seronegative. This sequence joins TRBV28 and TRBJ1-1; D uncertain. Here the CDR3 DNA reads TGTGCCAGCAGTTTACCCACGGGGAACACTGAAGCTTTCTTT. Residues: CASSLPTGNTEAFF.